A single sample is the source of the 19 T cell receptor beta chains below, sequenced in a study of PD-L1 blockade in urothelial cancer. TCRdb keeps only in-frame clones here, not all; method: immunoSEQ multiplex PCR. The repertoire holds 50,000 to 55,000 clones, about 80% seen once, with approximately 3.6% in the top ten. This sample comprised PBMCs, obtained around atezolizumab (anti-PD-L1) treatment. The receptor source for this set is a man between 65 and 80 years old with urothelial cancer.

The chain couples TRBV11-3 to TRBJ2-1; no firm D call. Trimming stripped 2 bases from V and 9 bases from J, with 14 bases between. The CDR3 is made up of 14 amino acids. CDR1 and CDR2 (germline): SGHNT, YENEEA. The CDR3 loop is CASSLTSFSGEQFF. In DNA, the CDR3 is TGTGCCAGCAGCTTAACGTCCTTTAGTGGTGAGCAGTTCTTC. Filled out from reference TRBV11-3 and TRBJ2-1, the complete variable domain reads EAGVVQSPRYKIIEKKQPVAFWCNPISGHNTLYWYLQNLGQGPELLIRYENEEAVDDSQLPKDRFSAERLKGVDSTLKIQPAELGDSAVYLCASSLTSFSGEQFFGPGTRLTVL.

The chain links TRBV7-9 to TRBJ2-3; TRBD2 might be the D (6 bases). Germline lookup yields CDR1 SEHNR and CDR2 FQNEAQ (reference sequence). V shed 4 bases and J shed 1 base, with 15 bases lying between them. The CDR3 sequence is 16 residues long. Here the CDR3 DNA reads TGTGCCAGCAGCTCCCCTCCGGGACTTCGCACAGATACGCAGTATTTT. It codes for CASSSPPGLRTDTQYF.

This CDR3 reads CASSPSSGGADTQYF. The CDR3, as DNA: TGTGCCAGCAGTCCAAGTAGCGGGGGGGCGGATACGCAGTATTTT. The V gene is TRBV6-6, the J gene TRBJ2-3; 11 nucleotides line up with TRBD2. The junction had 7 bases not matched to a gene; V was cut back by 5 bases and J by 6 bases. There are 15 residues in the CDR3. From germline, CDR1 is MNHNY and CDR2 SVGAGI (reference sequence).

The chain has TRBV2 and TRBJ2-2, with D possibly being TRBD1 (6 bases). Germline CDR1 is SNHLY and CDR2 is FYNNEI. The CDR3 sequence is 15 residues long. V was shortened by 6 bases and J by 1 base, with 12 bases between the two germline ends. The CDR3 is CASSEGTRNTGELFF. DNA of the CDR3: TGTGCCAGCAGCGAGGGGACACGGAACACCGGGGAGCTGTTTTTT.

V and J are TRBV7-2 and TRBJ2-7; possible D gene TRBD2, 5 bases. Trimming took off 6 bases at V and 7 bases at J, with 22 bases between the two ends. Germline V gives CDR1 SGHTA, CDR2 FQGNSA. This CDR3 has 15 amino acids. CDR3 bases: TGTGCCAGCAGACCTACCCGAGAATCACCGGGAGAGCAGTACTTC. Translating gives CASRPTRESPGEQYF. Together with reference TRBV7-2 and TRBJ2-7, the CDR3 gives the full variable domain: GAGVSQSPSNKVTEKGKDVELRCDPISGHTALYWYRQSLGQGLEFLIYFQGNSAPDKSGLPSDRFSAERTGGSVSTLTIQRTQQEDSAVYLCASRPTRESPGEQYFGPGTRLTVT.

The J gene is TRBJ1-2, the V gene TRBV4-1; TRBD1 might be the D (6 bases). CDR1 is MGHRA, CDR2 YSYEKL, per germline. The CDR3 loop spans 13 amino acids. Trimming shortened V by 0 bases and J by 4 bases, and 6 bases separated the two germline ends. The CDR3 coding sequence is TGCGCCAGCAGCCAAGAGGACAGCTATGGCTACACCTTC. Protein sequence: CASSQEDSYGYTF.

The chain employs TRBV27 and TRBJ2-7; 7 nucleotides align to TRBD1. J was trimmed by 9 bases and V by 6 bases; bases with no gene match: 14. Germline V gene sequence: CDR1 MNHEY, CDR2 SMNVEV (reference sequence). CDR3 length equals 14 residues. The CDR3 loop reads CASRPFRDSLRQYF. As DNA, the CDR3 is TGTGCCAGCAGGCCCTTCCGGGACAGCTTGCGGCAGTACTTC.

The chain combines TRBV2 with TRBJ1-3; 10 nucleotides agree with TRBD1. J was trimmed by 0 bases and V by 5 bases; bases with no gene match: 4. The germline CDR1 and CDR2 sequences are SNHLY and FYNNEI. This CDR3 is 16 amino acids long. The CDR3 DNA reads TGTGCCAGCAGTAAGACAGGGGGCTCCTCTGGAAACACCATATATTTT. Its translation is CASSKTGGSSGNTIYF.

The gene calls are TRBV7-7 and TRBJ2-5; 7 bases are shared with TRBD2. The germline V gene encodes CDR1 SSHAT and CDR2 FNYEAQ (reference sequence). The CDR3 consists of 13 residues. Trimming took 0 bases from V and 6 from J; bases not matched to a gene: 1. The CDR3 bases are TGTGCCAGCAGCTTAGCGGGGGGGAAGACCCAGTACTTC. Translating gives CASSLAGGKTQYF.

The J gene is TRBJ2-1, the V gene TRBV28, with 11 bases lining up with TRBD2. Per germline, CDR1 MDHEN and CDR2 SYDVKM. The CDR3 length is 16 residues. V shed 6 bases, J shed 4 bases, and the junction held 8 bases outside the gene matches. The CDR3 sequence: CASSPTGTSGYNEQFF. CDR3 coding DNA: TGTGCCAGCAGCCCGACAGGGACTAGCGGATACAATGAGCAGTTCTTC.

The rearrangement links TRBV2 to TRBJ2-7; D is perhaps TRBD2 (5 bases). CDR3 length equals 12 residues. V gave up 5 bases and J gave up 4 bases, with 9 bases separating them. Germline V lookup: CDR1 SNHLY, CDR2 FYNNEI. The CDR3 DNA reads as TGTGCCAGCAGTAACACGGGGTACGAGCAGTACTTC. This encodes CASSNTGYEQYF.

The rearrangement uses TRBV4-3 and TRBJ2-1; the match to TRBD2 covers 9 bases. With 9 bases clipped from V and 9 bases from J, the junction kept 12 bases outside the gene matches. Germline values: CDR1 LGHNA, CDR2 YSLEER. CDR3 length: 14 residues. Here the CDR3 reads CARIIAGDMSEQFF. The CDR3 nucleotides are TGCGCCAGAATAATAGCGGGAGATATGAGTGAGCAGTTCTTC.

This clone has more than one count but fewer than ten. The sample holds other DNA sequences that translate to the same CDR3. V gene TRBV5-6 combines with J gene TRBJ1-2; the D gene is possibly TRBD1 (5 bases). Trimming removed 0 bases at V and 4 bases at J, with 7 bases between. CDR1 and CDR2 from the germline V gene are SGHDT and YYEEEE. CDR3 length equals 13 residues. Here the CDR3 reads CASSLVGAYGYTF. CDR3 coding DNA: TGTGCCAGCAGCTTGGTAGGGGCCTATGGCTACACCTTC.

The sample holds a few counts of this clone. The rearrangement joins TRBV9 to TRBJ2-6; TRBD1 aligns across 7 bases. Germline CDR1 and CDR2: SGDLS and YYNGEE. The CDR3 length is 17 residues. J was trimmed by 0 bases and V by 0 bases; bases with no gene match: 3. The CDR3 sequence is CASSVGTGASGANVLTF. In DNA form, the CDR3 reads TGTGCCAGCAGCGTAGGAACAGGGGCCTCTGGGGCCAACGTCCTGACTTTC.

The V gene is TRBV6-1, the J gene TRBJ2-1, with TRBD1 matching 8 bases. The CDR3 extends over 16 amino acids. Trimming cost V 1 base and J 3 bases; bases outside gene matches: 5. Germline V gene data show CDR1 as MNHNS and CDR2 as SASEGT. CDR3 amino acids: CASSEEDRGYYNEQFF. In DNA form, the CDR3 reads TGTGCCAGCAGTGAAGAAGACAGGGGATACTACAATGAGCAGTTCTTC.

The rearrangement links TRBV2 to TRBJ2-2; 10 nucleotides align to TRBD1. Germline-derived CDR1 and CDR2 are SNHLY and FYNNEI. Trimming cost V 7 bases and J 4 bases; bases outside gene matches: 6. The CDR3 runs 15 residues. In nucleotides, the CDR3 is TGTGCCAGCACCACCGGGACAGGGGCCACCGGGGAGCTGTTTTTT. It codes for CASTTGTGATGELFF.

The rearrangement joins TRBV5-1 to TRBJ2-5; 8 positions match TRBD1. The V gene's germline CDR1 is SGHRS and CDR2 YFSETQ. V lost 2 bases to trimming and J lost 5 bases; unmatched junction nucleotides: 2. There are 13 residues in the CDR3. The CDR3 reads CASSLTGGETQYF. In DNA, the CDR3 is TGCGCCAGCAGCTTAACAGGGGGTGAGACCCAGTACTTC.

CDR3 loop: CASSFGVSYEQFF. The DNA of the CDR3 is TGTGCCAGCAGCTTCGGGGTGAGCTATGAGCAGTTCTTC. J is TRBJ2-1 and V is TRBV7-2; D is possibly TRBD2 (5 bases). Germline V gene sequence: CDR1 SGHTA, CDR2 FQGNSA. V was shortened by 3 bases and J by 8 bases, with 11 bases between the two germline ends. This CDR3 is 13 amino acids long.

The chain's CDR3 is CASSRTGANYGYTF. The DNA of the CDR3 is TGTGCCAGCAGCAGGACAGGCGCTAACTATGGCTACACCTTC. The rearrangement uses TRBV11-2 and TRBJ1-2; TRBD1 matches at 7 bases. CDR3 size: 14 residues. Unmatched junction bases numbered 3, after V lost 5 bases and J lost 0 bases. Germline CDR1 reads SGHAT; CDR2 reads FQNNGV.